Included here is one T cell receptor (beta chain) sequence, with context. This entry belongs to a study of cytomegalovirus exposure and HLA in healthy donors. PCR employed 60 Vbeta and 13 Jbeta primers. TCRdb keeps only in-frame clones here, not all; method: immunoSEQ multiplex PCR. Among just over 200,000 clones listed, 79% were seen once. With 3 bases removed from V and 5 bases from J, the gap between germline ends came to 22 bases. Germline CDR1 LNHNV, CDR2 YYDKDF (reference sequence). The CDR3 has 17 residues. Sequences were obtained from PBMCs. This sequence was found in a man between 45 and 60 years old in good health and CMV-seronegative. The rearrangement uses TRBV15 and TRBJ1-1, with D possibly TRBD1 on 6 matching bases. CDR3 loop: CATSRGGQRLRGTEAFF. The CDR3, as DNA: TGTGCCACCAGCAGGGGCGGACAGAGGCTTAGGGGAACTGAAGCTTTCTTT.